This T cell receptor beta chain derives from a study of T cells in localized non-small cell lung cancer. General observations from the study: Because sequencing included only one region (of the tumor), heterogeneity remains possible. Density of T cells in blood, when higher, went with longer overall survival. Among the top 100 tumor clones, a median around 57 appeared in adjacent lung. In uninvolved adjacent lung, T cell clonality reached its highest value, exceeding tumor.

Profiling relied on immunoSEQ multiplex PCR, and the TCRdb table lists in-frame clones only, not all of them. The sample gives about 11,000 clones, more than 85% of which show up once; roughly 15% is in the top ten. The CDR3 covers 15 residues. The germline gives CDR1 LNHDA, CDR2 SQIVND (reference sequence). The V end lost 5 bases, the J end lost 2 bases, and 10 bases lay between the germline ends. To note about this clone: Antigen specificity is unknown.

This specimen consisted of peripheral blood, obtained before any cancer treatment. This sequence was found in a male donor aged 60 or older with stage III lung adenocarcinoma. The rearrangement joins TRBV19 to TRBJ2-6; D is possibly TRBD2 (5 bases). CDR3 bases: TGTGCCAGTAGTCCGGACGGGACTGGGGCCAACGTCCTGACTTTC. Its translation: CASSPDGTGANVLTF.